This TCR beta chain was documented in a study of beta chain features in type 1 diabetes. Study context: There was similarity between patients and healthy donors in age, gender and cell yields.

The V end was cut by 5 bases, the J end by 2 bases, with 6 bases between. This CDR3 is 11 amino acids long. Germline V CDR1 and CDR2: DFQATT, SNEGSKA (reference sequence). Study-wide results and limits: There were fewer insertions and more deletions at the VDJ junctions of type 1 diabetes patients. High-TCR-expressing cells could be over-represented by cDNA sequencing.

Each of the CD4+ naive, central memory, regulatory and stem cell-like memory populations was sorted via CD45RO/CCR7/CD25/CD127/CD95/CD27. This clone was seen more than once but under ten times. What it binds is unknown. Isolated RNA was reverse transcribed in full, so expressed TCRB transcripts were sequenced. Profiled with immunoSEQ multiplex PCR; TCRdb holds only in-frame clones, not every one. The sample holds hundreds of thousands of clones, 14% seen once. Specimen: central memory CD4+ T cells from blood. The TCR comes from a man under 40 in good health. The rearrangement joins TRBV20-1 to TRBJ1-2; D is ambiguous. CDR3 residues: CSAGGNYGYTF. CDR3 bases: TGCAGTGCTGGAGGGAACTATGGCTACACCTTC.